This T cell receptor beta chain is from a study of OX40 agonist ivuxolimab in advanced cancers. Profiling relied on immunoSEQ multiplex PCR, and the TCRdb table lists in-frame clones only, not all of them. The sample records approximately 84,000 clones, roughly 94% being singletons. This clone was detected only a few times. The CDR3 extends over 15 amino acids. Trimming took 4 bases from V and 7 from J, leaving 19 bases between them. In germline, CDR1 is PRHDT, CDR2 FYEKMQ (reference sequence). The chain joins TRBV13 to TRBJ1-2, with a tentative D call TRBD1 (5 bases). Source: CD4+ or CD8+ T cells sorted from blood, taken in a trial of the OX40 agonist ivuxolimab. The receptor was derived from an adult with an advanced solid tumor such as melanoma, head and neck, liver or kidney cancer. CDR3 in DNA: TGTGCCAGCAGCTCAGGAAAGTCAGAGCAGGGTGGCTACACCTTC. It encodes CASSSGKSEQGGYTF. Combining the CDR3 with reference TRBV13 and TRBJ1-2 gives the whole variable domain AAGVIQSPRHLIKEKRETATLKCYPIPRHDTVYWYQQGPGQDPQFLISFYEKMQSDKGSIPDRFSAQQFSDYHSELNMSSLELGDSALYFCASSSGKSEQGGYTFGSGTRLTVV.